This T cell receptor beta chain was observed in a study of cytomegalovirus exposure and HLA in healthy donors. The donors were members of the roughly 130-subject validation cohort (separate from the approximately 670-subject first cohort). Notes on the study in general: Researchers counted some 150 TCR beta chains as cytomegalovirus-associated.

This CDR3 contains 12 residues. Germline CDR1 reads SNHLY; CDR2 reads FYNNEI. After removal of 8 bases from V and 9 bases from J, the junction contained 6 bases not matched to a gene. The data were produced by immunoSEQ multiplex PCR, yet TCRdb's version contains in-frame clones alone and is incomplete. This table holds over 110,000 clones, 84% found once. Notes on this clone: Its antigen is not known.

The sequencing input was PBMCs. This sequence joins TRBV2 and TRBJ1-2; TRBD1 matches at 10 bases. The origin of this receptor is a young woman in good health and CMV-seronegative. The CDR3 spells CASGGQGRSYTF. CDR3 DNA sequence: TGTGCCAGCGGGGGACAGGGGCGAAGCTACACCTTC.